The count of the clone carrying this T cell receptor (beta chain) is one. The sample belongs to a study of blood T cell repertoires in COVID-19. Study-wide context: Donors in the United States, Italy and Spain gave samples during acute or convalescent COVID-19. In each case, the material was cDNA or gDNA derived from T cells, B-cell-depleted T cells, or PBMCs.

There are 16 residues in the CDR3. The J segment lost 10 bases and the V segment lost 3 bases, leaving 9 bases of the junction unmatched. Per the germline V gene, CDR1 is MNHEY and CDR2 is SMNVEV (reference sequence). Authors' methods: Estimation of nucleated cell counts was performed using reference gene primer amplification. Only in-frame clones appear in the TCRdb table, and some are missing; sequencing was by immunoSEQ multiplex PCR. Clonal size and the V and J genes are those of that table, whereas D and trimming came from the DNA. This sample has 210,000 or so clones, with more than 75% found just once.

This clonotype was obtained from a man between 45 and 60 years old with acute or convalescent COVID-19. The sequenced sample was peripheral blood. V and J are TRBV27 and TRBJ1-6, with TRBD1 matching over 10 bases. The CDR3 DNA reads TGTGCCAGCAGTTTTGGTGCGGGGACAGGGGCCTCACCCCTCCACTTT. It translates to CASSFGAGTGASPLHF.